This passage covers 28 T cell receptor beta chains from one sample sequenced in a study of blood T cells in healthy people across ages (dated by TCRdb to the mid-2010s). Library generation was performed with 5' RACE. These reads were obtained on an Illumina HiSeq 2500. The second PCR ran for about 6 to 11 cycles and used a J-beta primer mix along with a sample-barcoded 5' primer. TCRdb passed the public sequencing reads through fastp at Q25 and MiXCR, retaining productive beta sequences. Every distinct CDR3 protein forms one entry, paired with its most common genes and DNA. Counted in this sample were 1.5 million to 2 million distinct CDR3 sequences; 28% of them appeared once. The top ten hold around 7.7% of the sample. Sequencing used blood. The receptors shown here come from a young woman in good health.

This clonotype came up a few times. The chain links TRBV9 to TRBJ2-1; the match to TRBD2 covers 8 bases. This CDR3 has 16 amino acids. Unmatched junction bases numbered 7, after V lost 0 bases and J lost 5 bases. CDR1 and CDR2 from the germline V gene are SGDLS and YYNGEE. The CDR3 DNA reads TGTGCCAGCAGCGTAGACAGCGGGAGTTTCGACAATGAGCAGTTCTTC. Its protein product is CASSVDSGSFDNEQFF.

With regard to this clonotype: At one end, the junction sequence differs from germline, possibly due to a read error. CDR3 region: CATSDRLAGRYNEQFF. In DNA form, the CDR3 reads TGTGCCACCAGTGACCGACTAGCGGGAAGGTACAATGAGCAGTTCTTC. The chain uses TRBV10-3 and TRBJ2-1, with 11 bases aligning to TRBD2. Germline lookup yields CDR1 ENHRY and CDR2 SYGVKD. The CDR3 has 16 amino acids.

V and J are TRBV12-3 or TRBV12-4 and TRBJ2-1, with D perhaps being TRBD1 or TRBD2 (5 bases each). V lost 6 bases, J lost 1 base, and 13 bases lay in between. This CDR3 comprises 15 residues. As DNA, the CDR3 is TGTGCCAGCAGAACCCCGGGGCCTTCCTACAATGAGCAGTTCTTC. Encoded protein: CASRTPGPSYNEQFF.

This chain uses TRBV3-1 with TRBJ2-5, with 9 bases identical to TRBD1. Germline assignment: CDR1 LGHDT and CDR2 YNNKEL (reference sequence). The CDR3 spans 14 residues. V lost 5 bases and J lost 9; bases outside the gene matches: 10. CDR3 sequence reads: CASSSGTGSEAQYF. The CDR3 DNA is TGTGCCAGCAGCTCCGGGACAGGGAGTGAGGCCCAGTACTTC.

This clonotype has a handful of counts. CDR3 coding DNA: TGCAGCGCGAGGGGGTTCCAAACCTACGAGCAGTACTTC. This translates into CSARGFQTYEQYF. The gene calls are TRBV29-1 and TRBJ2-7; a possible D gene is TRBD1 (6 bases). CDR1 SQVTM and CDR2 ANQGSEA come from the germline V gene. CDR3 size: 13 residues. V was cut by 7 bases and J by 2 bases, with 15 bases left in between.

This clonotype was seen only a few times. The chain is built from TRBV5-6 and TRBJ2-1; 11 bases fit TRBD2. The CDR3 runs to 19 residues. Losses at the gene ends were 4 bases for V and 5 bases for J; bases not matched to a gene: 17. Germline V CDR1 and CDR2: SGHDT, YYEEEE. Here the CDR3 DNA reads TGTGCCAGCAGCCCCACTAGCGGGAGTTGGAGTAGATTTCACAATGAGCAGTTCTTC. It yields the protein CASSPTSGSWSRFHNEQFF.

This clonotype was picked up a small number of times. The chain couples TRBV3-1 to TRBJ2-7; weak D call: TRBD1 (5 bases). V was clipped by 3 bases and J by 1 base, with 7 bases between them. Germline loops: CDR1 LGHDT, CDR2 YNNKEL (reference sequence). This CDR3 is 13 amino acids long. The CDR3, as DNA: TGTGCCAGCAGCCACAGGGCGTCCTACGAGCAGTACTTC. This translates into CASSHRASYEQYF.

The rearrangement joins TRBV4-2 to TRBJ1-6; no reliable D call. Germline values: CDR1 LGHNA, CDR2 YNFKEQ. Trimming removed 0 bases at V and 8 bases at J, with 11 bases between. The CDR3 runs to 15 residues. The CDR3 sequence is CASSQEGQRDSPLHF. CDR3 nucleotides: TGTGCCAGCAGCCAAGAGGGTCAGCGGGATTCACCCCTCCACTTT.

The gene calls are TRBV9 and TRBJ2-1; possible D gene TRBD2, 5 bases. The J call is doubtful: the DNA matches TRBJ2-7 better. The CDR3 consists of 16 residues. Germline CDR1 reads SGDLS; CDR2 reads YYNGEE. CDR3: CASSVGDWSGYNEQYF. CDR3 in DNA: TGTGCCAGCAGCGTAGGAGATTGGAGCGGCTACAATGAGCAGTACTTC.

The chain links TRBV30 to TRBJ1-5; perhaps TRBD1 as D (6 bases). The V gene lost 2 bases and the J gene lost 7 bases, with 18 bases spanning the gap. The germline V gene encodes CDR1 GTSNPN and CDR2 SVGIG (reference sequence). The CDR3 has 15 amino acids. CDR3 protein: CAWSTFRDKGQPQHF. The CDR3, as DNA: TGTGCCTGGAGTACATTCCGGGACAAGGGACAGCCCCAGCATTTT.

V and J are TRBV12-3 or TRBV12-4 and TRBJ1-5, with TRBD1 identical over 10 bases. CDR3 size: 15 residues. V lost 7 bases, J lost 5 bases, and 8 bases stayed unmatched. The CDR3 DNA reads TGTGCCAGCACTCGCCTAGGACAGGGGGATCAGCCCCAGCATTTT. Amino acid sequence: CASTRLGQGDQPQHF.

The table lists this clonotype with many counts. The CDR3, as DNA: TGTGCCAGCAGCCCCGGGACTTATGGCAAAAACATTCAGTACTTC. Translating it yields CASSPGTYGKNIQYF. The chain couples TRBV7-9 to TRBJ2-4; weak D call: TRBD2 (6 bases). In germline, CDR1 is SEHNR, CDR2 FQNEAQ (reference sequence). Trimming cost V 5 bases and J 3 bases, with 14 bases left between them. The CDR3 is made up of 15 amino acids.

This clonotype has just a few counts. The chain employs TRBV20-1 and TRBJ1-2, with 9 positions matching TRBD1. J lost 6 bases, V lost 0 bases, and 8 bases had no gene match. Germline CDR1 DFQATT, CDR2 SNEGSKA (reference sequence). The CDR3 totals 15 residues. The CDR3 reads CSARDSGTGLHGYTF. CDR3 sequence (DNA): TGCAGTGCTAGAGATAGCGGGACAGGGCTTCATGGCTACACCTTC.

This clonotype was detected a few times. The V gene is TRBV5-1, the J gene TRBJ2-7; D is undetermined. V was clipped by 4 bases and J by 2 bases, with 16 bases between them. Germline V lookup: CDR1 SGHRS, CDR2 YFSETQ. The CDR3 sequence is 15 residues long. The CDR3 is CASSPIDSSTYEQYF. DNA of the CDR3: TGCGCCAGCAGCCCAATTGATTCCTCCACCTACGAGCAGTACTTC.

The sample holds many counts of this clonotype. The rearrangement links TRBV20-1 to TRBJ2-7, with D perhaps TRBD2 (5 bases). The CDR3 loop spans 13 amino acids. Looked up from germline, CDR1 is DFQATT and CDR2 is SNEGSKA (reference sequence). The V end was cut by 6 bases, the J end by 1 base, with 13 bases between. CDR3 sequence: CSASVPGSYEQYF. CDR3 nucleotide sequence: TGCAGTGCCTCAGTACCGGGGTCCTACGAGCAGTACTTC.

This clonotype was seen a few times. CDR3 coding DNA: TGCGCCAGCAGCCCCTCCCGGGCTTCCACCACAGATACGCAGTATTTT. Encoded protein: CASSPSRASTTDTQYF. This chain connects TRBV4-1 to TRBJ2-3, with no clear D. Per the germline V gene, CDR1 is MGHRA and CDR2 is YSYEKL. The V gene lost 4 bases and the J gene lost 2 bases, with 16 bases spanning the gap. The length of the CDR3 is 16 residues.

With regard to this clonotype: A much larger clonotype is one base distant, so this may be a read error. The chain is built from TRBV7-2 and TRBJ2-1; 10 nucleotides line up with TRBD2. V was pared by 5 bases and J by 8 bases, with 12 bases of the junction left unmatched. In germline, CDR1 is SGHTA, CDR2 FQGNSA. The CDR3 is 16 residues long. The DNA for the CDR3 is TGTGCCAGCAGCATGCTCCTAGCGGGAGTAGGCGATGAGCAGTTCTTC. Translating it yields CASSMLLAGVGDEQFF.

At least ten counts were recorded for this clonotype. The chain links TRBV4-1 to TRBJ2-3; the match to TRBD2 covers 12 bases. The ends lost 3 bases at V and 3 bases at J; junction bases unmatched: 7. CDR1 is MGHRA and CDR2 is YSYEKL in the germline V gene. The CDR3 spans 17 residues. The CDR3 DNA is TGCGCCAGCAGCCAGGCGCCGACTAGCGGGGGAACAGATACGCAGTATTTT. Amino acid sequence: CASSQAPTSGGTDTQYF.

The V and J genes are TRBV7-2 and TRBJ2-1; TRBD1 matches 8 bases. The DNA end is more similar to TRBJ2-7, so the J call may be wrong. This CDR3 region has 12 residues. The V gene's germline CDR1 is SGHTA and CDR2 FQGNSA. The chain's CDR3 is CASSDQGAEQYF. As DNA, the CDR3 is TGTGCCAGCAGCGATCAGGGGGCAGAGCAGTACTTC.

On this clonotype itself: One end of the junction does not line up with germline, which may come from a read error. This chain connects TRBV5-1 to TRBJ1-4; no firm D call. Germline V gene lookup returns CDR1 SGHRS and CDR2 YFSETQ. The CDR3 contains 13 residues. The CDR3 DNA follows: TGCGCCAGCAGGCCGGGAATGGATGAAAAACGGTTTTTT. Its translation: CASRPGMDEKRFF.

This clonotype was seen more than once but under ten times. This sequence joins TRBV5-1 and TRBJ2-5, with 8 positions matching TRBD2. Germline trimming cut 0 bases from V and 2 bases from J; bases unmatched to any gene: 9. Germline CDR1 reads SGHRS; CDR2 reads YFSETQ. There are 17 residues in the CDR3. The CDR3 coding sequence is TGCGCCAGCAGCTTGGCCGGGGGCGGGGGGACTCAAGAGACCCAGTACTTC. Translated, it gives CASSLAGGGGTQETQYF.

CDR3 DNA: TGTGCCAGCAGCTTAGGGGCTAGCGGGGGCTCCTACAATGAGCAGTACTTC. It yields the protein CASSLGASGGSYNEQYF. This chain links TRBV7-2 with TRBJ2-7; 10 bases agree with TRBD2. This CDR3 contains 17 residues. From germline, CDR1 is SGHTA and CDR2 FQGNSA. Losses at the gene ends were 1 base for V and 7 bases for J; bases not matched to a gene: 13.

This chain uses TRBV12-3 or TRBV12-4 with TRBJ2-1; D gene uncertain. The CDR3 length is 16 residues. Trimming cost V 4 bases and J 7 bases, with 20 bases left between them. For the CDR3, the DNA is TGTGCCAGCAGTTCCGCGGCCGCTGATCGATGGAATGAGCAGTTCTTC. It is translated as CASSSAAADRWNEQFF.

The sample holds a few counts of this clonotype. This rearrangement joins TRBV7-9 to TRBJ2-7, with TRBD2 matching over 8 bases. The CDR3 is 15 amino acids. V shed 5 bases and J 3 bases; nucleotides not matched to a gene: 9. Germline-derived CDR1 and CDR2 are SEHNR and FQNEAQ (reference sequence). The CDR3 sequence is CASSQGLAGLYEQYF. The DNA for the CDR3 is TGTGCCAGCAGCCAAGGCCTAGCGGGCCTCTACGAGCAGTACTTC.

The rearrangement joins TRBV6-1 to TRBJ2-5, with a tentative D call TRBD1 (6 bases). In germline, CDR1 is MNHNS, CDR2 SASEGT. V gave up 3 bases and J gave up 5 bases, with 19 bases separating them. The CDR3 has 16 amino acids. CDR3 bases: TGTGCCAGCAGTGACACTGGGACACCAGCTCAGGAGACCCAGTACTTC. Translating gives CASSDTGTPAQETQYF.

The table lists this clonotype with a few counts. The J gene is TRBJ2-7, the V gene TRBV10-3; D is unresolved. This CDR3 spans 12 amino acids. CDR1 and CDR2 (germline): ENHRY, SYGVKD. Trimming shortened V by 3 bases and J by 3 bases, and 6 bases separated the two germline ends. The CDR3 sequence: CAISEANYEQYF. Here the CDR3 DNA reads TGTGCCATCAGTGAAGCAAACTACGAGCAGTACTTC.

Details on this clonotype: This sequence may be a read error, since a much larger clone differs from it by one base. V is TRBV19 and J is TRBJ2-1; D is ambiguous. CDR1 is LNHDA, CDR2 SQIVND, per germline (reference sequence). The V and J ends lost 1 base and 10 bases respectively, with 14 bases between them. The CDR3 consists of 14 residues. The CDR3 sequence is CASSIGSSTYEQFF. In DNA form, the CDR3 reads TGTGCCAGTAGTATAGGTTCTAGTACCTACGAGCAGTTCTTC.

The chain joins TRBV15 to TRBJ1-1; D is perhaps TRBD1 (5 bases). CDR3 length equals 14 residues. Germline V CDR1 and CDR2: LNHNV, YYDKDF (reference sequence). V was cut by 1 base and J by 6 bases, with 12 bases left in between. CDR3 DNA: TGTGCCACCAGCAGAGGGGTGGCGGGGGCTGAAGCTTTCTTT. Protein product: CATSRGVAGAEAFF.